This T cell receptor beta chain appears in the sequencing data of a study of robustness of blood B and T cell sequencing (dated by TCRdb to the late 2010s). Describing the broader study: The study aimed to determine how much peripheral blood is needed to reliably characterize an individual's TCRbeta and IgG repertoires. Each of the approximately 9 independently drawn blood samples had its TCRbeta and IgG repertoires measured. Two replicate TCRbeta cDNA libraries were prepared from one shared RNA pool from a single 10 ml draw, serving as technical replicates.

Library creation used PCR. The listed sequencing device is Illumina MiSeq. Synthesis of cDNA relied on SMARTScribe reverse transcriptase together with a 5' template-switch oligo that added a universal priming site. The template-switch oligo carried a 12-nucleotide random unique molecular identifier (UMI) that tagged each cDNA molecule. During reverse transcription, TCRbeta transcripts were targeted by chain-specific reverse primers. Leftover template-switch adapters were removed by uracil DNA glycosylase treatment, and cDNA was purified using a Qiagen MinElute kit. The first PCR used KAPA HiFi HotStart ReadyMix for roughly 25 cycles, split across four 50 ul reactions with step-out primers. Before any further amplification, the products of the first-round PCR were gel-purified. Illumina Nextera adapters were added in a second roughly 8-cycle PCR, after which libraries were purified and pooled. For each TCRbeta molecule, the UMI barcode was captured by a 50-nucleotide 5' read. Regarding the original processing steps: Reads were grouped by UMI into consensus reads using the MIGEC toolkit. Forward and reverse consensus reads were merged with PEAR to produce final reads. A custom decontamination script removed identical UMI-sequence pairs shared across libraries, treating them as cross-sample contamination. MIGMAP, a wrapper around IgBLAST, was used for V(D)J assignment and CDR3 extraction. TCR clonotypes were defined by identical V gene, J gene and CDR3 amino acid sequence; CDR1 and CDR2 were not sequenced. Using fastp trimming at Q25 and MiXCR clonotype assembly, TCRdb reanalyzed the public sequencing data and kept in-frame beta chains. Entries that share a CDR3 protein sequence are merged under the most common genes and DNA. These V and J calls are TCRdb output, not the study's own analysis. This sample has 1,000 or so distinct CDR3 sequences in its table, and roughly 70% of those were observed once. The top ten clones comprise just over 35% of the sample.

This clonotype was recorded once. This clone's antigen is unknown. No much larger clonotype is one base removed from it; base qualities were not supplied. Points the paper makes about the study in general: The TCRbeta rarefaction curves did not fully level off, which suggests either under-sequencing or many low-abundance clonotypes. Pooling tubes did not make the overlap of rare TCRbeta clonotypes any better, which implies that much larger blood volumes would be needed to capture those rare clonotypes. Because EDTA tubes had to be fractionated immediately, the use of EDTA tubes in multi-site collections was limited. Evidence of cross-contamination, likely resulting from batch processing, was observed in one pair of TCRbeta libraries, and the UMI-sequence pairs shared between the two libraries were removed. Coverage of the top 10,000 TCRbeta clonotypes approached saturation when 3 or 4 tubes (roughly 29-45 ml blood) were combined. The 1,000 most abundant TCRbeta clonotypes from the pooled draws were detected in every single 10 ml sample. Across technical replicate libraries, approximately 95% of the top 10,000 TCRbeta clonotypes in one library were also found in the other.

Reading the germline V gene (reference sequence) gives CDR1 GTSNPN and CDR2 SVGIG. V sheds 4 bases and J sheds 1 base, leaving 7 bases between their ends. The CDR3 has 12 amino acids, counting the end cysteine and phenylalanine. The read is trimmed to its CDR3 DNA, 36 bases read in frame from base 1. TCRbeta repertoires were quantified from mRNA rather than genomic DNA, which captures expressed receptors. Leukocytes from the buffy coat were collected into Trizol, and RNA was extracted using the Direct-zol RNA MiniPrep Plus kit with no cell sorting. EDTA blood tubes were centrifuged immediately at 4°C to separate plasma, buffy coat and red blood cells.

Sequenced input: peripheral blood. Here the chain combines TRBV30 and TRBJ1-1; too little of a D gene remains to name it. The receptor was isolated from a human donor in good health. The CDR3 reads CAWIGSNTEAFF. The DNA reads TGTGCCTGGATAGGGTCGAACACTGAAGCTTTCTTT.